Detailed here is one T cell receptor (beta chain). What it recognizes is unknown. Preparation of the TCR beta libraries relied on UMI-labeled 5' RACE. In the authors' methods: Between roughly 2,900 and 18,000 functional CDR3 beta clonotypes were found per TCR beta library. TCRdb re-called the 5' RACE reads, yielding one record per CDR3 amino acid sequence without DNA. TCRdb assigned the V and J calls; the authors' analysis was not used. The ten most abundant clones cover around 20% of a sample with fewer than 11,000 distinct CDR3 sequences. The sample belongs to a study of human CD8 memory T cell subsets. With exhausted-like traits, TPEX cells were early memory CD8+ T cells that were CCR7+ PD-1+ TIGIT+. Enrichment for total CD8+ T cells was performed by negative magnetic separation. The RNA's source was duplicate vials of more than 130,000 sorted CD8+ T cells per subset. The CDR3 spans 15 residues. Germline CDR1 and CDR2: MGHRA and YSYEKL.

Points from the study as a whole: While effector memory cells differed, stem-like memory and precursor exhausted T cells had similarly high diversity.

Sequenced material: CD8+ T cells from PBMCs. The chain links TRBV4-1 to TRBJ1-5. The sequence came from a human donor in good health. The CDR3 sequence: CASSPLPGDNQPQHF.